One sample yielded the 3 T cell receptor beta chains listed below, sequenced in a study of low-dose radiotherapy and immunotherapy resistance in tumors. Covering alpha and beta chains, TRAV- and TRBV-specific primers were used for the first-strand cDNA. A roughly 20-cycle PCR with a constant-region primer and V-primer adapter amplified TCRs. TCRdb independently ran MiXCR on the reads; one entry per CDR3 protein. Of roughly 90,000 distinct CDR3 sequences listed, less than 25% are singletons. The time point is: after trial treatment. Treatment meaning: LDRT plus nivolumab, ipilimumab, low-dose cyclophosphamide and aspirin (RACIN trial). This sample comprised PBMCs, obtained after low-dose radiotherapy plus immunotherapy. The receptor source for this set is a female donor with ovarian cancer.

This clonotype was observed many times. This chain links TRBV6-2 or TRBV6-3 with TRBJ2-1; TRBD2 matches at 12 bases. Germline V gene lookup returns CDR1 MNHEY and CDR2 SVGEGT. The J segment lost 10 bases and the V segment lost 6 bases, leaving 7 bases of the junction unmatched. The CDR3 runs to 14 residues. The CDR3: CASSRTSGIGEQFF. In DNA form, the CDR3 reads TGTGCCAGCAGCCGGACTAGCGGGATTGGCGAGCAGTTCTTC.

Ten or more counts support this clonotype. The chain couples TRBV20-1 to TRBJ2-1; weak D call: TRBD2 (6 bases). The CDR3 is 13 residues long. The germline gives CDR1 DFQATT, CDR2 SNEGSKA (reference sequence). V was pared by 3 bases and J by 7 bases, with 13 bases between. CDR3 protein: CSASPLASNEQFF. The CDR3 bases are TGCAGTGCTAGTCCGCTAGCGTCAAATGAGCAGTTCTTC.

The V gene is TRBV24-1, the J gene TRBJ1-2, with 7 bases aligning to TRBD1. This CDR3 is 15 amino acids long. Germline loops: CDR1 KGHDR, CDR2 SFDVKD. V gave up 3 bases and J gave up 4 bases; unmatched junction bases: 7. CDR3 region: CATSDADRASYGYTF. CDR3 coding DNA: TGTGCCACCAGTGATGCTGACAGGGCGTCCTATGGCTACACCTTC.